Each of the 16 T cell receptor beta chains below was sequenced from the same sample in a study of cytomegalovirus exposure and HLA in healthy donors. PCR employed 60 Vbeta and 13 Jbeta primers. The protocol was immunoSEQ multiplex PCR, while the TCRdb copy is restricted to in-frame clones and leaves out a portion. The table lists around 150,000 clones. The sequencing sample was made of PBMCs. These receptors came from a woman in her sixties or seventies in good health and CMV-seronegative.

The rearrangement joins TRBV5-1 to TRBJ1-1, with unresolved D. Germline V gene data show CDR1 as SGHRS and CDR2 as YFSETQ. The CDR3 has 16 amino acids. V was pared by 0 bases and J by 0 bases, with 12 bases between. Here the CDR3 reads CASSLEVGGMNTEAFF. The CDR3 DNA reads TGCGCCAGCAGCTTGGAGGTAGGAGGGATGAACACTGAAGCTTTCTTT.

The V call is TRBV7-3, the J call TRBJ2-3; D uncertain. V lost 2 bases to trimming and J lost 6 bases, with 12 bases between them. Germline assignment: CDR1 SGHTA and CDR2 FQGTGA. This CDR3 comprises 14 residues. The CDR3 DNA reads as TGTGCCAGCAGCTTAGAAAACGACATGGATACGCAGTATTTT. Translated: CASSLENDMDTQYF.

This chain joins TRBV4-1 and TRBJ1-1; 10 bases align to TRBD1. The CDR3 is 16 amino acids. Unmatched junction bases numbered 6, after V lost 4 bases and J lost 1 base. CDR1 is MGHRA, CDR2 YSYEKL, per germline. This chain's CDR3 is CASSPGQGWRNTEAFF. As DNA, the CDR3 is TGCGCCAGCAGCCCGGGACAGGGGTGGAGGAACACTGAAGCTTTCTTT.

The gene calls are TRBV7-9 and TRBJ2-1; no clear D. The CDR3 is 16 amino acids. Germline V CDR1 and CDR2: SEHNR, FQNEAQ (reference sequence). Trimming cost V 5 bases and J 4 bases, with 18 bases left between them. The CDR3 here is CASSSSQPRHYNEQFF. For the CDR3, the DNA is TGTGCCAGCAGCAGTAGCCAACCCCGGCATTACAATGAGCAGTTCTTC.

The V gene is TRBV5-6, the J gene TRBJ2-7, with 8 bases that match TRBD2. CDR1 and CDR2 from the germline V gene are SGHDT and YYEEEE. The length of the CDR3 is 14 residues. V was pared by 4 bases and J by 2 bases, with 5 bases of the junction left unmatched. The CDR3 sequence: CASSPTSVPYEQYF. In nucleotides, the CDR3 is TGTGCCAGCAGCCCGACTAGCGTACCCTACGAGCAGTACTTC.

The V gene is TRBV5-4, the J gene TRBJ2-1; unclear D gene. Germline V gene data show CDR1 as SGHNT and CDR2 as YYREEE (reference sequence). Trimming shortened V by 4 bases and J by 5 bases, and 7 bases separated the two germline ends. The CDR3 is made up of 12 amino acids. The CDR3 DNA is TGTGCCAGCAGCCCCAGGAACAATGAGCAGTTCTTC. It translates to CASSPRNNEQFF. Filled out from reference TRBV5-4 and TRBJ2-1, the complete variable domain reads ETGVTQSPTHLIKTRGQQVTLRCSSQSGHNTVSWYQQALGQGPQFIFQYYREEENGRGNFPPRFSGLQFPNYSSELNVNALELDDSALYLCASSPRNNEQFFGPGTRLTVL.

The rearrangement joins TRBV7-3 to TRBJ2-1; TRBD2 agrees at 8 bases. V lost 3 bases, J lost 5 bases, and 6 bases stayed unmatched. This CDR3 is built from 15 residues. Germline V lookup: CDR1 SGHTA, CDR2 FQGTGA. The CDR3 is CASSFDRGGHNEQFF. The CDR3 DNA is TGTGCCAGCAGCTTCGACCGGGGGGGGCACAATGAGCAGTTCTTC.

The chain links TRBV6-5 to TRBJ2-2, with TRBD1 identical over 9 bases. Germline assignment: CDR1 MNHEY and CDR2 SVGAGI. Unmatched junction bases numbered 7, after V lost 10 bases and J lost 7 bases. The CDR3 contains 13 residues. The CDR3 DNA follows: TGTGCCACCCTGGACAGGGGTATCGGGGAGCTGTTTTTT. It yields the protein CATLDRGIGELFF.

This rearrangement joins TRBV19 to TRBJ2-2; 7 bases are shared with TRBD2. The CDR3 sequence is 18 residues long. Trimming removed 8 bases from V and 4 bases from J; junction bases left unmatched: 19. CDR1 is LNHDA and CDR2 is SQIVND in the germline V gene (reference sequence). The CDR3 DNA follows: TGTGCCAGTCAAGGTTATCTCGGGGGAGGGGCAGGCACCGGGGAGCTGTTTTTT. Translation: CASQGYLGGGAGTGELFF.

The gene calls are TRBV5-1 and TRBJ1-4; no definite D call. The CDR3 is 13 residues long. The ends were cut back, 3 bases at V and 5 bases at J, with 8 bases in the middle. The V gene's germline CDR1 is SGHRS and CDR2 YFSETQ. The CDR3 loop reads CASSWRVNEKLFF. The DNA of the CDR3 is TGCGCCAGCAGCTGGAGGGTAAATGAAAAACTGTTTTTT.

The chain uses TRBV2 and TRBJ2-2, with D perhaps TRBD1 (5 bases). The V end lost 2 bases, the J end lost 4 bases, and 11 bases lay between the germline ends. Germline lookup yields CDR1 SNHLY and CDR2 FYNNEI. The CDR3 has 15 residues. CDR3 loop: CASSELARVTGELFF. The CDR3 region has the DNA TGTGCCAGCAGTGAATTGGCCAGGGTCACCGGGGAGCTGTTTTTT.

CDR3 coding DNA: TGTGCCAGCAGTGGAGACAGGGGCCTGAGCTCCTACGAGCAGTACTTC. Translated, it gives CASSGDRGLSSYEQYF. V and J are TRBV25-1 and TRBJ2-7; 8 bases match TRBD1. This CDR3 is built from 16 residues. CDR1 is MGHDK, CDR2 SYGVNS, per germline. After removal of 4 bases from V and 0 bases from J, the junction contained 8 bases not matched to a gene.

The J gene is TRBJ1-1, the V gene TRBV10-3; maybe TRBD1 (6 bases). Trimming left V 2 bases short and J 3 bases short, with 13 bases between. The CDR3 sequence is 15 residues long. Per germline, CDR1 ENHRY and CDR2 SYGVKD. CDR3 protein: CAISENQGHHTEAFF. The DNA for the CDR3 is TGTGCCATCAGTGAGAATCAGGGGCACCACACTGAAGCTTTCTTT.

The rearrangement joins TRBV6-5 to TRBJ1-4; D remains unclear. The CDR3 is made up of 14 amino acids. V was shortened by 5 bases and J by 7 bases, with 14 bases between the two germline ends. Germline CDR1 MNHEY, CDR2 SVGAGI. CDR3 amino acids: CASSQDEGGEKLFF. The CDR3 DNA reads TGTGCCAGCAGTCAGGACGAGGGCGGTGAAAAACTGTTTTTT.

The chain carries TRBV9 and TRBJ2-7, with 9 bases that match TRBD1. Trimming took 0 bases from V and 3 from J; bases not matched to a gene: 1. CDR3 length: 14 amino acids. Germline CDR1 SGDLS, CDR2 YYNGEE. The CDR3 coding sequence is TGTGCCAGCAGCGTAGAGGGACAGGGCTACGAGCAGTACTTC. It yields the protein CASSVEGQGYEQYF.

The genes are TRBV6-5 and TRBJ1-6; the match to TRBD1 covers 7 bases. From germline, CDR1 is MNHEY and CDR2 SVGAGI. The J segment lost 4 bases and the V segment lost 7 bases, leaving 4 bases of the junction unmatched. This CDR3 comprises 14 residues. In nucleotides, the CDR3 is TGTGCCAGCAAAGGGACAGATTATAATTCACCCCTCCACTTT. Its protein product is CASKGTDYNSPLHF.